These 27 T cell receptor beta chains share one sample of origin, sequenced in a study of CD8 T cells in Susac syndrome. Random-hexamer reverse transcription was applied to roughly 0.45 to 1 ug RNA. TCRdb redid the calling of the immunoSEQ multiplex PCR reads with MiXCR, one entry per CDR3 protein. This sample carries more than 150,000 distinct CDR3 sequences, under 95% of them seen once, and the ten largest clones take around 0.087%. The material sequenced was CD4+ T cells from PBMCs. The receptors derive from a human donor in good health.

The chain recombines TRBV2 with TRBJ1-2; the match to TRBD1 covers 7 bases. Looked up from germline, CDR1 is SNHLY and CDR2 is FYNNEI. The junction had 0 bases not matched to a gene; V was cut back by 1 base and J by 4 bases. CDR3 length: 13 residues. The CDR3 sequence is CASSEGQGYGYTF. CDR3 DNA sequence: TGTGCCAGCAGTGAAGGACAGGGCTATGGCTACACCTTC.

J is TRBJ2-1 and V is TRBV21-1; the table's D call of TRBD1 was not tested on the DNA. TRBV21-1 is an annotated pseudogene. The CDR3 totals 13 residues. The DNA for the CDR3 is TGTGCCAGCGGGGGGACAGGGGGAAATGAGCAGTTCTTC. It specifies CASGGTGGNEQFF.

V usage is TRBV7-2 and J usage is TRBJ1-1; 8 bases align to TRBD1. In germline, CDR1 is SGHTA, CDR2 FQGNSA. CDR3 size: 16 residues. J gave up 1 base and V 1 base, and 5 bases lay outside the gene matches. The CDR3 sequence is CASSLGTGSRNTEAFF. CDR3 sequence (DNA): TGTGCCAGCAGCTTAGGGACAGGGTCGCGGAACACTGAAGCTTTCTTT.

The V and J genes are TRBV12-3 or TRBV12-4 and TRBJ2-7; D tentatively reads TRBD1 or TRBD2 (6 bases each). V was shortened by 7 bases and J by 6 bases, with 19 bases between the two germline ends. This CDR3 is built from 14 residues. CDR3 region: CASTPLRGLSEQYF. CDR3 DNA: TGTGCCAGCACCCCGCTACGGGGGCTGAGCGAGCAGTACTTC.

The genes are TRBV4-3 and TRBJ1-2; D not certain. The CDR3 contains 15 residues. V was trimmed by 6 bases and J by 3 bases, leaving 17 bases between them. CDR1 LGHNA and CDR2 YSLEER come from the germline V gene. In nucleotides, the CDR3 is TGCGCCAGCAGGCGAGATATCCTGCGGGACTATGGCTACACCTTC. Protein: CASRRDILRDYGYTF.

V usage is TRBV28 and J usage is TRBJ2-5, with TRBD2 matching over 14 bases. The CDR3 is made up of 15 amino acids. Germline V CDR1 and CDR2: MDHEN, SYDVKM. Trimming removed 8 bases from V and 4 bases from J; junction bases left unmatched: 6. CDR3 region: CASGGTSGRRETQYF. Written as DNA, the CDR3 is TGTGCCAGCGGGGGGACTAGCGGGAGACGAGAGACCCAGTACTTC.

V usage is TRBV6-2 or TRBV6-3 and J usage is TRBJ1-5; D gene unclear. Per germline, CDR1 MNHEY and CDR2 SVGEGT. The CDR3 contains 14 residues. The V end lost 6 bases, the J end lost 6 bases, and 15 bases lay between the germline ends. DNA of the CDR3: TGTGCCAGCAGCCCCTACGACCGGGGTCAGCCCCAGCATTTT. It codes for CASSPYDRGQPQHF.

The chain joins TRBV20-1 to TRBJ2-5; D is uncertain. V was clipped by 4 bases and J by 5 bases, with 11 bases between them. The CDR3 has 12 residues. Germline values: CDR1 DFQATT, CDR2 SNEGSKA (reference sequence). The CDR3 region has the DNA TGCAGTGCTACCTTGGGGTACGAGACCCAGTACTTC. Translation gives CSATLGYETQYF.

This rearrangement joins TRBV12-3 or TRBV12-4 to TRBJ1-1; perhaps TRBD1 as D (5 bases). The V end lost 4 bases, the J end lost 10 bases, and 13 bases lay between the germline ends. CDR3 length: 12 residues. In DNA, the CDR3 is TGTGCCAGCAGTTCCGGACGGGGCAGAGCTTTCTTT. Its translation: CASSSGRGRAFF.

The chain links TRBV30 to TRBJ1-2; D gene unclear. The ends were cut back, 3 bases at V and 0 bases at J, with 8 bases in the middle. Per germline, CDR1 GTSNPN and CDR2 SVGIG (reference sequence). The length of the CDR3 is 13 residues. The CDR3 loop is CAWRGFPNYGYTF. CDR3 coding DNA: TGTGCCTGGAGGGGGTTCCCTAACTATGGCTACACCTTC.

The chain employs TRBV7-6 and TRBJ2-5, with no clear D. Per germline, CDR1 SGHVS and CDR2 FNYEAQ. The CDR3 spans 12 residues. Trimming pared 5 bases from V and 5 bases from J, leaving 9 bases between. The CDR3 nucleotides are TGTGCCAGCAGCCCCCACATGGAGACCCAGTACTTC. Translating it yields CASSPHMETQYF.

For the CDR3, the DNA is TGTGCCAGCAGTCTGGACCGCGGCCCATATCAGCCCCAGCATTTT. Amino acids: CASSLDRGPYQPQHF. The rearrangement links TRBV28 to TRBJ1-5; D is unclear. Trimming removed 5 bases at V and 5 bases at J, with 16 bases between. Germline V gene lookup returns CDR1 MDHEN and CDR2 SYDVKM. This CDR3 has 15 residues.

This chain uses TRBV18 with TRBJ1-3; D is ambiguous. The CDR3 totals 16 residues. Deletions cut 2 bases from V and 0 bases from J, with 11 bases between. CDR1 and CDR2 from the germline V gene are KGHSH and LQKENI. CDR3 residues: CASSPGGPSSGNTIYF. CDR3 coding DNA: TGTGCCAGCTCACCAGGAGGGCCCAGCTCTGGAAACACCATATATTTT.

This chain connects TRBV3-1 to TRBJ2-1; D remains ambiguous. The V gene lost 4 bases and the J gene lost 10 bases, with 11 bases spanning the gap. This CDR3 region has 12 residues. Per germline, CDR1 LGHDT and CDR2 YNNKEL (reference sequence). CDR3 protein: CASSPRLREQFF. Here the CDR3 DNA reads TGTGCCAGCAGCCCCAGACTGCGGGAGCAGTTCTTC.

The chain recombines TRBV20-1 with TRBJ1-2, with TRBD1 matching over 9 bases. Trimming removed 0 bases from V and 8 bases from J; junction bases left unmatched: 7. The CDR3 contains 14 residues. Per germline, CDR1 DFQATT and CDR2 SNEGSKA (reference sequence). The CDR3 DNA follows: TGCAGTGCTAGAGACTCACAGGGGGCGGAAGGCTACACCTTC. Protein sequence: CSARDSQGAEGYTF.

J is TRBJ2-5 and V is TRBV29-1; TRBD1 matches 8 bases. Germline-derived CDR1 and CDR2 are SQVTM and ANQGSEA. The CDR3 covers 12 residues. Losses at the gene ends were 4 bases for V and 4 bases for J; bases not matched to a gene: 2. CDR3 protein: CSVGQGAETQYF. The CDR3 bases are TGCAGCGTTGGCCAGGGGGCAGAGACCCAGTACTTC. The complete variable domain, with remaining parts taken from reference TRBV29-1 and TRBJ2-5, reads SAVISQKPSRDICQRGTSLTIQCQVDSQVTMMFWYRQQPGQSLTLIATANQGSEATYESGFVIDKFPISRPNLTFSTLTVSNMSPEDSSIYLCSVGQGAETQYFGPGTRLLVL.

As regards this clonotype: Germline and junction disagree at one end, which may indicate a read error. The chain couples TRBV7-7 to TRBJ2-1, with TRBD2 matching 12 bases. Germline V lookup: CDR1 SSHAT, CDR2 FNYEAQ (reference sequence). The CDR3 is 17 residues long. The CDR3 DNA sequence: TGTGCTAGCAGCCCTCGCCTAATACTAGCGGGAGGAGGTGAGCAGTTCTTC. Translating gives CASSPRLILAGGGEQFF.

The chain recombines TRBV9 with TRBJ2-1, with 9 bases that match TRBD2. J lost 9 bases, V lost 3 bases, and 4 bases had no gene match. Germline CDR1 reads SGDLS; CDR2 reads YYNGEE. This CDR3 contains 13 residues. Here the CDR3 reads CASSGAGGSEQFF. CDR3 bases: TGTGCCAGCAGCGGGGCGGGAGGGAGTGAGCAGTTCTTC.

This CDR3 reads CASSSPAFHSPLHF. In DNA form, the CDR3 reads TGTGCCAGCAGTTCCCCGGCGTTTCATTCACCCCTCCACTTT. The V gene is TRBV28, the J gene TRBJ1-6; no reliable D call. This CDR3 has 14 amino acids. The germline V and J ends were trimmed by 4 bases and 8 bases, with 12 bases remaining between them. In germline, CDR1 is MDHEN, CDR2 SYDVKM.

The genes are TRBV20-1 and TRBJ1-6, with a tentative D call TRBD1 (5 bases). V lost 4 bases to trimming and J lost 6 bases, with 16 bases between them. CDR1 is DFQATT and CDR2 is SNEGSKA in the germline V gene (reference sequence). The CDR3 consists of 15 residues. The CDR3 loop is CSATRGGSSNSPLHF. CDR3 DNA: TGCAGTGCTACGCGTGGGGGGTCGAGTAATTCACCCCTCCACTTT.

This rearrangement joins TRBV6-5 to TRBJ2-7, with D perhaps being TRBD1 or TRBD2 (5 bases each). This CDR3 is built from 15 residues. The V gene lost 8 bases and the J gene lost 3 bases, with 20 bases spanning the gap. CDR1 is MNHEY and CDR2 is SVGAGI in the germline V gene. In DNA form, the CDR3 reads TGTGCCAGCTCATCCACAACGGGACGGATCTACGAGCAGTACTTC. This sequence encodes CASSSTTGRIYEQYF.

The genes are TRBV5-1 and TRBJ2-3, with 7 positions matching TRBD1. Germline V gives CDR1 SGHRS, CDR2 YFSETQ. The CDR3 is 15 residues long. V shed 1 base and J 4 bases; nucleotides not matched to a gene: 6. CDR3 sequence: CASSLRDRSADTQYF. Here the CDR3 DNA reads TGCGCCAGCAGCTTGCGGGACAGATCCGCAGATACGCAGTATTTT.

The chain uses TRBV12-3 or TRBV12-4 and TRBJ2-7, with TRBD1 as a possible D gene (6 bases). Trimming stripped 6 bases from V and 1 base from J, with 13 bases between. The CDR3 is 14 residues long. CDR3 coding DNA: TGTGCCAGCAGACCTATTACAGGGTCCTACGAGCAGTACTTC. Translating gives CASRPITGSYEQYF.

The gene calls are TRBV29-1 and TRBJ2-7; 7 bases agree with TRBD2. Trimming at V came to 2 bases and at J to 7 bases, leaving 8 bases not matched to a gene. The CDR3 is 13 residues long. CDR1 and CDR2 (germline): SQVTM, ANQGSEA. CDR3 bases: TGCAGCGTTGAATTCTTGGGAGGGAGGGAGCAGTACTTC. Residues: CSVEFLGGREQYF.

The rearrangement joins TRBV5-1 to TRBJ1-5; D is perhaps TRBD1 (5 bases). Deletions cut 0 bases from V and 2 bases from J, with 12 bases between. Germline V gene lookup returns CDR1 SGHRS and CDR2 YFSETQ. The CDR3 contains 16 residues. The chain's CDR3 is CASSLVPGTGNQPQHF. In nucleotides, the CDR3 is TGCGCCAGCAGCTTGGTGCCAGGGACGGGCAATCAGCCCCAGCATTTT.

V is TRBV5-1 and J is TRBJ2-7; 7 nucleotides agree with TRBD1. Trimming took 0 bases from V and 6 from J; bases not matched to a gene: 6. Germline loops: CDR1 SGHRS, CDR2 YFSETQ. The CDR3 length is 14 residues. The CDR3 DNA reads as TGCGCCAGCAGCTTGGACAGGGGAAAGAGCGAGCAGTACTTC. Its protein is CASSLDRGKSEQYF.

The rearrangement links TRBV6-6 to TRBJ2-3; tentatively, D is TRBD1 or TRBD2 (5 bases each). Germline assignment: CDR1 MNHNY and CDR2 SVGAGI (reference sequence). This CDR3 has 16 amino acids. V was pared by 1 base and J by 4 bases, with 15 bases between. The CDR3 protein is CASSYFGTSKADTQYF. In nucleotides, the CDR3 is TGTGCCAGCAGTTACTTTGGGACCTCGAAGGCAGATACGCAGTATTTT.